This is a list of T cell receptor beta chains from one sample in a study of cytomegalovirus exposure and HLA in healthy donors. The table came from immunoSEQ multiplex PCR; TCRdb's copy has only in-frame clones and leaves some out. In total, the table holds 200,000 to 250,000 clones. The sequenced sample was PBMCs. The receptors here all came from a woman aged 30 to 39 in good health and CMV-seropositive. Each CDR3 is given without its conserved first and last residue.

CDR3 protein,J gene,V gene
ASSAGTRNTEAF,TRBJ1-1,TRBV19
ASGKDHSVMNTEAF,TRBJ1-1,TRBV2
ASRFGTSGNTGELF,TRBJ2-2,TRBV5-1
ARSSESSSGRGTDTQY,TRBJ2-3,TRBV5-3
AISDGGRTEAF,TRBJ1-1,TRBV10-3
ASSSDRGNEQY,TRBJ2-7,TRBV5-4
ANKRRGGIYEQY,TRBJ2-7,TRBV2
ASSLDSGNTIY,TRBJ1-3,TRBV6-6
ASSSQTGNTEAF,TRBJ1-1,TRBV7-2
ASSVGRGSEQF,TRBJ2-1,TRBV13
SVDSYYGYT,TRBJ1-2,TRBV29-1
ASSLPGDEQY,TRBJ2-7,TRBV5-8
ASSLERVVKTEAF,TRBJ1-1,TRBV5-1
ASSQGGGGTSGNTIY,TRBJ1-3,TRBV4-2
ASIGTGDGSRAF,TRBJ1-1,TRBV7-9
ASSGVGWLETQY,TRBJ2-5,TRBV7-8
ASSPRGTGSTDTQY,TRBJ2-3,TRBV7-9
ASRLPDREISYNEQF,TRBJ2-1,TRBV27
AILGGAGYGYT,TRBJ1-2,TRBV28
ASSLLSGRPQDTQY,TRBJ2-3,TRBV11-2
AIEGQDYEQY,TRBJ2-7,TRBV10-3
ASSLNRVDTQY,TRBJ2-3,TRBV18
ASSSGSSYNSPLH,TRBJ1-6,TRBV11-2
ASSSQGRDEQY,TRBJ2-7,TRBV27
ASSLLAGGSYYNEQF,TRBJ2-1,TRBV5-1
ASSWTGATNTEAF,TRBJ1-1,TRBV5-4
ASSETGVPHKY,TRBJ2-5,TRBV6-1
ASGSLRDTEAF,TRBJ1-1,TRBV6-6
ASSPPRGQGEGEAF,TRBJ1-1,TRBV18
ASSWTGAYGYT,TRBJ1-2,TRBV7-9
ASTGQGARDYGYT,TRBJ1-2,TRBV6-6
ASRNVGETQY,TRBJ2-5,TRBV27
ATSTEDRDHGYT,TRBJ1-2,TRBV15
ASSPTTNYGYT,TRBJ1-2,TRBV7-9
ASSLDREETQY,TRBJ2-5,TRBV5-4
ASRLSGSGADTQY,TRBJ2-3,TRBV6-6
ASSLVSSGSSYEQY,TRBJ2-7,TRBV5-1
ASSPRLPAGGLCEQY,TRBJ2-7,TRBV7-2
ASSFLAGESYEQY,TRBJ2-7,TRBV7-9
ASSLDSHGYT,TRBJ1-2,TRBV7-9
ASSFDGQGASEAF,TRBJ1-1,TRBV5-1
ASSRTSGGYNEQF,TRBJ2-1,TRBV5-1
SVAGPLSTDTQY,TRBJ2-3,TRBV29-1
ASSIDQKRPRYLNTEAF,TRBJ1-1,TRBV19
ASSEGGTNEKLF,TRBJ1-4,TRBV11-2